Each of the 11 T cell receptor beta chains below was sequenced from the same sample in a study of shared clonotypes between healthy human individuals. Generated by immunoSEQ multiplex PCR, the TCRdb table keeps only in-frame clones and is missing some. The sample consists of about 980,000 clones, around three quarters of them appearing once. Sequenced sample: memory CD4+ T cells sorted from blood. The subset: CD45RA-negative fraction. The receptor set was obtained from a man younger than 35 in good health.

This chain links TRBV29-1 with TRBJ2-7, with D perhaps TRBD1 (6 bases). Germline values: CDR1 SQVTM, CDR2 ANQGSEA. With 6 bases removed from V and 4 bases from J, the gap between germline ends came to 10 bases. This CDR3 has 11 amino acids. CDR3 in DNA: TGCAGCGTCTATCAGGGGTACGAGCAGTACTTC. It yields the protein CSVYQGYEQYF.

The gene calls are TRBV6-1 and TRBJ2-3, with D tentatively TRBD2 (6 bases). With 1 base removed from V and 1 base from J, the gap between germline ends came to 12 bases. CDR3 length equals 16 residues. Germline lookup yields CDR1 MNHNS and CDR2 SASEGT. CDR3 DNA sequence: TGTGCCAGCAGTGAAGTCGGGGACTTGCGCACAGATACGCAGTATTTT. Translating it yields CASSEVGDLRTDTQYF.

For this clone: The sample holds other DNA sequences that translate to the same CDR3. V is TRBV5-1 and J is TRBJ2-3, with D possibly being TRBD1 (5 bases). From germline, CDR1 is SGHRS and CDR2 YFSETQ. CDR3 length: 14 residues. V was trimmed by 0 bases and J by 2 bases, leaving 7 bases between them. CDR3 sequence (DNA): TGCGCCAGCAGCTTGGGACAGATCACAGATACGCAGTATTTT. It yields the protein CASSLGQITDTQYF.

This chain uses TRBV5-5 with TRBJ1-6, with unresolved D. The CDR3 consists of 16 residues. With 0 bases removed from V and 7 bases from J, the gap between germline ends came to 14 bases. Germline CDR1 is SGHKS and CDR2 is YYEKEE (reference sequence). CDR3 coding DNA: TGTGCCAGCAGCTTGGGGCCAGATACCTTGAATTCACCCCTCCACTTT. Amino acids: CASSLGPDTLNSPLHF.

CDR3 sequence (DNA): TGTGCCAGCAGTTTGGAGGGGGTTCCCAAAAACATTCAGTACTTC. It is translated as CASSLEGVPKNIQYF. The chain has TRBV28 and TRBJ2-4; D possibly matches TRBD1 or TRBD2 (6 bases each). Trimming removed 3 bases from V and 2 bases from J, with 11 bases in between. The CDR3 sequence is 15 residues long. Germline CDR1 and CDR2: MDHEN and SYDVKM.

The rearrangement joins TRBV27 to TRBJ1-2, with 7 bases lining up with TRBD1. The CDR3 sequence is 15 residues long. The V segment lost 5 bases and the J segment 0 bases; nucleotides outside the gene matches: 6. Germline CDR1 and CDR2: MNHEY and SMNVEV (reference sequence). The CDR3 DNA follows: TGTGCCAGCAGTGCACAGGGGTACACTAACTATGGCTACACCTTC. Amino acid sequence: CASSAQGYTNYGYTF.

V and J are TRBV5-1 and TRBJ2-7, with 9 bases identical to TRBD1. J gave up 2 bases and V 6 bases, and 6 bases lay outside the gene matches. Per the germline V gene, CDR1 is SGHRS and CDR2 is YFSETQ. The CDR3 is 14 residues long. CDR3 DNA sequence: TGCGCCAGCAACGGACAGGGGACAACCTACGAGCAGTACTTC. Its translation: CASNGQGTTYEQYF.

The V and J genes are TRBV2 and TRBJ1-4; no definite D call. The CDR3 runs to 14 residues. The V gene lost 5 bases and the J gene lost 8 bases, with 15 bases spanning the gap. Germline CDR1 SNHLY, CDR2 FYNNEI. CDR3 sequence: CASSPGRLGEKLFF. CDR3 coding DNA: TGTGCCAGCAGTCCCGGGAGGCTTGGAGAAAAACTGTTTTTT.

The chain is built from TRBV2 and TRBJ1-5, with TRBD1 matching 8 bases. Trimming cost V 6 bases and J 3 bases; bases outside gene matches: 7. Germline V gene data show CDR1 as SNHLY and CDR2 as FYNNEI. The CDR3 covers 15 residues. CDR3 region: CASSSTGALNQPQHF. The CDR3 DNA sequence: TGTGCCAGCAGCTCGACAGGGGCCCTCAATCAGCCCCAGCATTTT.

V usage is TRBV6-5 and J usage is TRBJ1-4; the D gene is possibly TRBD1 (5 bases). The CDR3 totals 15 residues. The V gene lost 0 bases and the J gene lost 8 bases, with 13 bases spanning the gap. Germline CDR1 reads MNHEY; CDR2 reads SVGAGI. CDR3 DNA sequence: TGTGCCAGCAGTTACTCGATTGACAGTTCGGAAAAACTGTTTTTT. It encodes CASSYSIDSSEKLFF.

The V call is TRBV7-2, the J call TRBJ2-3, with 7 bases aligning to TRBD2. V lost 1 base, J lost 5 bases, and 18 bases stayed unmatched. The CDR3 runs to 19 residues. The germline CDR1 and CDR2 sequences are SGHTA and FQGNSA. The DNA of the CDR3 is TGTGCCAGCAGCTTAGTATATGACCCAGCGGGGAGGAGAGGAGATACGCAGTATTTT. Translating it yields CASSLVYDPAGRRGDTQYF.